These T cell receptor beta chains were read from a single sample in a study of T-cell memory formation after mild COVID-19. TCRdb ran MiXCR on the 5' RACE reads and lists one entry per CDR3 protein. The data contain 250,000 to 300,000 distinct CDR3 sequences, more than 15% of them singletons. The sequenced material came from PBMCs or a T cell subset sorted from them (not recorded which). Source of these receptors: a man aged 18 to 30 who had mild COVID-19 (a few samples of this study predate the infection). Cell type and time point are not known. The CDR3 runs from the conserved cysteine through the conserved F or W. The D gene is left open where the match is weak. Rows may omit the clone size; those that give it use once, few, many or a size class.

D: .
V: TRBV7-2
size: .
J: TRBJ1-2
DNA: TGTGCCAGCAGCTCGGATGCGGGGTGGTATGGCTACACCTTC
CDR3: CASSSDAGWYGYTF

D: .
V: TRBV24-1
size: .
J: TRBJ2-1
DNA: TGTGCCACCAGTGATTTTTTGCGGCAGTTCTTC
CDR3: CATSDFLRQFF

D: .
V: TRBV2
size: many
J: TRBJ2-7
DNA: TGTGCCAGCAGCGCGGGACCGTGGGGTTCCTACGAGCAGTACTTC
CDR3: CASSAGPWGSYEQYF

D: .
V: TRBV6-1
size: once
J: TRBJ2-7
DNA: TGTGCCAGCAGTGAAGCGCCGTTCCGGGGGTACGAGCAGTACTTC
CDR3: CASSEAPFRGYEQYF

D: .
V: TRBV9
size: .
J: TRBJ2-5
DNA: TGTGCCAGCAGCGCCGAGATCAGGAGGGAGACCCAGTACTTC
CDR3: CASSAEIRRETQYF

D: .
V: TRBV5-1
size: once
J: TRBJ2-2
DNA: TGCGCCAGCAGCTTGGCCGGGGCGGTCGGGGAGCTGTTTTTT
CDR3: CASSLAGAVGELFF

D: .
V: TRBV10-2
size: few
J: TRBJ2-2
DNA: TGCGCCAGCAGTGTGGGCTCCCCCGGGGAGCTGTTTTTT
CDR3: CASSVGSPGELFF

D: TRBD1
V: TRBV18
size: .
J: TRBJ1-6
DNA: TGTGCCAGCTCACCGGCGGGACAGGGTACCACCCTCCACTTT
CDR3: CASSPAGQGTTLHF

D: .
V: TRBV4-3
size: few
J: TRBJ1-1
DNA: TGCGCCAGCAGCAACCGGGACTCTGAAGCTTTCTTT
CDR3: CASSNRDSEAFF

D: TRBD1
V: TRBV20-1
size: .
J: TRBJ2-3
DNA: TGCAGTGCTAGGATCCCCCCGGGACAGGCTCTCACAGATACGCAGTATTTT
CDR3: CSARIPPGQALTDTQYF

D: .
V: TRBV6-5
size: .
J: TRBJ1-5
DNA: TGTGCCAGCAGGAGAGGGGACGACCCCCAGCATTTT
CDR3: CASRRGDDPQHF

D: .
V: TRBV9
size: .
J: TRBJ2-1
DNA: TGTGCCAGCAGCGTCGGACGGTACAATGAGCAGTTCTTC
CDR3: CASSVGRYNEQFF

D: .
V: TRBV5-1
size: few
J: TRBJ2-2
DNA: TGCGCCAGCAGCCCCCCAGGAGCCGGGGAGCTGTTTTTT
CDR3: CASSPPGAGELFF

D: .
V: TRBV28
size: .
J: TRBJ1-4
DNA: TGTGCCAGCGGCGGGGGGGCTAATGAAAAACTGTTTTTT
CDR3: CASGGGANEKLFF

D: .
V: TRBV20-1
size: few
J: TRBJ1-2
DNA: TGCAGTGCTAGAGGCGGGGGCTTTGATGGCTACACCTTC
CDR3: CSARGGGFDGYTF

D: .
V: TRBV9
size: few
J: TRBJ1-3
DNA: TGTGCCAGCAGCGCCGTGGGGATCAGTGGAAACACCATATATTTT
CDR3: CASSAVGISGNTIYF

D: .
V: TRBV4-1
size: .
J: TRBJ1-5
DNA: TGCGCCAGCAGCCAAGCTGACGGGGGGCAGTCGAGCAATCAGCCCCAGCATTTT
CDR3: CASSQADGGQSSNQPQHF

D: .
V: TRBV9
size: few
J: TRBJ2-1
DNA: TGTGCCAGCAGCGGGGCGGGGGCCTATAGCTCCTACAATGAGCAGTTCTTC
CDR3: CASSGAGAYSSYNEQFF

D: TRBD1
V: TRBV19
size: .
J: TRBJ1-5
DNA: TGTGCCAGTAGTACGGGGACAGGGTTCGGGCCCCAGCATTTT
CDR3: CASSTGTGFGPQHF

D: .
V: TRBV7-2
size: .
J: TRBJ1-5
DNA: TGTGCCAGCAGCTTCCCCCCCCAGCCCCAGCATTTT
CDR3: CASSFPPQPQHF

D: TRBD1
V: TRBV5-1
size: few
J: TRBJ1-6
DNA: TGCGCCAGCAGCTTGAGGGGGCTGAGGACACCCCTCCACTTT
CDR3: CASSLRGLRTPLHF

D: TRBD1
V: TRBV5-1
size: few
J: TRBJ1-2
DNA: TGCGCCAGCAGCGTATTACAGGGGTTCGATGGCTACACCTTC
CDR3: CASSVLQGFDGYTF

D: .
V: TRBV7-2
size: few
J: TRBJ2-2
DNA: TGTGCCAGCAGCTTAGGTCTGAGGAACGGGGAGCTGTTTTTT
CDR3: CASSLGLRNGELFF

D: TRBD1
V: TRBV6-5
size: few
J: TRBJ1-2
DNA: TGTGCCAGCAGCCGCCGACAGGGATATGCCTATGGCTACACCTTC
CDR3: CASSRRQGYAYGYTF

D: .
V: TRBV5-6
size: many
J: TRBJ2-4
DNA: TGTGCCAGCAGCCTACCCCCGGGCACGGGAAACATTCAGTACTTC
CDR3: CASSLPPGTGNIQYF

D: .
V: TRBV12-3/TRBV12-4
size: few
J: TRBJ1-3
DNA: TGTGCCAGCAGTGCAAATGGAGGCGGAAACACCATATATTTT
CDR3: CASSANGGGNTIYF

D: .
V: TRBV6-6
size: .
J: TRBJ2-3
DNA: TGTGCCAGCACCCATGGAGGGGCAGATACGCAGTATTTT
CDR3: CASTHGGADTQYF

D: .
V: TRBV7-2
size: few
J: TRBJ1-2
DNA: TGTGCCAGCAGCTTAGGGGGCGTCAGGCCAGGTCATGGCTACACCTTC
CDR3: CASSLGGVRPGHGYTF

D: .
V: TRBV6-2/TRBV6-3
size: .
J: TRBJ2-1
DNA: TGTGCCAGCAGACTGACCCGACGGACGTCGTACCACAATGAGCAGTTCTTC
CDR3: CASRLTRRTSYHNEQFF

D: TRBD2
V: TRBV27
size: few
J: TRBJ2-3
DNA: TGTGCCGCCCGAAGCGGGGGGGCCGCAGATACGCAGTATTTT
CDR3: CAARSGGAADTQYF

D: .
V: TRBV9
size: few
J: TRBJ1-1
DNA: TGTGCCAGCAGCGTAAACGGTTATTACACTGAAGCTTTCTTT
CDR3: CASSVNGYYTEAFF

D: .
V: TRBV24-1
size: .
J: TRBJ1-3
DNA: TGTGCCACCAGTTCGCCGGGAGAGGCTGGAAACACCATATATTTT
CDR3: CATSSPGEAGNTIYF

D: .
V: TRBV15
size: .
J: TRBJ2-4
DNA: TGTGCCACCAGCAGAGATCCAGGCTCGGCCAAAAACATTCAGTACTTC
CDR3: CATSRDPGSAKNIQYF

D: .
V: TRBV4-1
size: .
J: TRBJ1-6
DNA: TGCGCCAGCAGCCCCTTCGCACCTAGTTCACCCCTCCACTTT
CDR3: CASSPFAPSSPLHF

D: TRBD1
V: TRBV27
size: many
J: TRBJ2-3
DNA: TGTGCCAGCAGTTATTACAGGGGCGGTACGCAGTATTTT
CDR3: CASSYYRGGTQYF

D: .
V: TRBV7-2
size: few
J: TRBJ2-7
DNA: TGTGCCAGCAGCCGGGACGACTCCTACGAGCAGTACTTC
CDR3: CASSRDDSYEQYF

D: .
V: TRBV12-3/TRBV12-4
size: few
J: TRBJ1-4
DNA: TGTGCCAGCAGTTTTCAAACGGGTGCAACTAATGAAAAACTGTTTTTT
CDR3: CASSFQTGATNEKLFF

D: .
V: TRBV11-2
size: few
J: TRBJ2-2
DNA: TGTGCCAGCAGCTTAGGCGGACTTAACACCGGGGAGCTGTTTTTT
CDR3: CASSLGGLNTGELFF

D: TRBD2
V: TRBV6-5
size: .
J: TRBJ2-3
DNA: TGTGCCAGCAGTTACGGACTAGCGGGGCCAGATACGCAGTATTTT
CDR3: CASSYGLAGPDTQYF

D: .
V: TRBV15
size: .
J: TRBJ1-2
DNA: TGTGCCACCAGCAGAGAAGAAGGCAGTGGCTACACCTTC
CDR3: CATSREEGSGYTF

D: .
V: TRBV5-1
size: few
J: TRBJ2-1
DNA: TGCGCCAGCAGCTTGAGGGAAAGGAATGAGCAGTTCTTC
CDR3: CASSLRERNEQFF

D: .
V: TRBV9
size: .
J: TRBJ1-3
DNA: TGTGCCAGCAGCGTGAATTCCCTGATCTCTGGAAACACCATATATTTT
CDR3: CASSVNSLISGNTIYF

D: TRBD1
V: TRBV12-3/TRBV12-4
size: few
J: TRBJ2-5
DNA: TGTGCCAGCAGTTTTGGGGACAGACAAGAGACCCAGTACTTC
CDR3: CASSFGDRQETQYF

D: .
V: TRBV5-1
size: few
J: TRBJ2-5
DNA: TGCGCCAGCAGCTTGAGGCAGTGGAAAGGAGAGACCCAGTACTTC
CDR3: CASSLRQWKGETQYF

D: .
V: TRBV4-3
size: .
J: TRBJ1-1
DNA: TGCGCCAGCAGCCAAGAGGTCATGCAGGTGAACACTGAAGCTTTCTTT
CDR3: CASSQEVMQVNTEAFF

D: TRBD2
V: TRBV20-1
size: few
J: TRBJ2-5
DNA: TGCAGTGCTAGTTCCTGGACTAGCGCCGGTACCCAGTACTTC
CDR3: CSASSWTSAGTQYF

D: TRBD2
V: TRBV15
size: many
J: TRBJ2-7
DNA: TGTGCCACCAGCAGAGGTAGCGGGGGAACCTACGAGCAGTACTTC
CDR3: CATSRGSGGTYEQYF